Listed below are T cell receptor beta chains from one sample, sequenced in a study of PD-1 blockade in classical Hodgkin lymphoma. Measured with immunoSEQ multiplex PCR; TCRdb has only the in-frame clones, and not every one. The profile covers 35,000 to 45,000 clones, with approximately 70% appearing a single time and roughly 13% taken by the ten largest. The specimen comprised peripheral blood mononuclear cells (PBMCs), sampled before the second cycle of nivolumab. These receptors were collected from a human donor with classical Hodgkin lymphoma. The CDR3 runs from the conserved cysteine through the conserved F or W. D genes are given only for firm matches. Rows may omit the clone size; those that give it use once, few, many or a size class.

TRBV14	TRBJ2-2	-	-	CASSGGMLTGELFF	TGTGCCAGCAGCGGAGGAATGTTAACCGGGGAGCTGTTTTTT
TRBV5-1	TRBJ1-1	few	-	CASSTTLGTNTEAFF	TGCGCCAGCAGCACGACCCTGGGGACGAACACTGAAGCTTTCTTT
TRBV30	TRBJ1-1	many	-	CAWGHREGAFF	TGTGCCTGGGGCCACAGGGAAGGAGCTTTCTTT
TRBV10-3	TRBJ2-7	-	-	CAISDLVGEQYF	TGTGCCATCAGTGATCTAGTCGGCGAGCAGTACTTC
TRBV29-1	TRBJ1-2	-	-	CSVMGDGYTF	TGCAGCGTTATGGGGGACGGCTACACCTTC
TRBV28	TRBJ1-2	-	-	CASTPGPGSYYGYTF	TGTGCCAGCACCCCCGGACCGGGCAGTTACTATGGCTACACCTTC
TRBV6-5	TRBJ2-7	-	TRBD1	CASSRTGSSYEQYF	TGTGCCAGCAGCCGGACAGGCAGCTCCTACGAGCAGTACTTC
TRBV28	TRBJ2-3	-	-	CASSWETDTQYF	TGTGCCAGCAGTTGGGAAACAGATACGCAGTATTTT
TRBV6-5	TRBJ2-7	-	TRBD1	CASSYSIGQGAYEQYF	TGTGCCAGCAGTTACTCGATCGGCCAGGGGGCCTACGAGCAGTACTTC
TRBV19	TRBJ1-5	medium-sized	TRBD1	CASSPGQGNSNQPQHF	TGTGCCAGTAGTCCGGGACAGGGAAATAGCAATCAGCCCCAGCATTTT
TRBV18	TRBJ1-2	few	-	CASSRDQGGTRGYTF	TGTGCCAGCTCACGGGATCAGGGTGGAACAAGGGGCTACACCTTC
TRBV11-1	TRBJ2-7	-	TRBD1	CASSLDRVSSYEQYF	TGTGCCAGCAGTCTGGACAGGGTTAGCTCCTACGAGCAGTACTTC
TRBV2	TRBJ2-7	-	-	CASRLGPGLSSYEQYF	TGTGCCAGCAGGTTGGGCCCGGGCCTTAGCTCCTACGAGCAGTACTTC
TRBV7-9	TRBJ1-6	-	TRBD1	CASSSPTGSYNSPLHF	TGTGCCAGCAGCTCGCCGACAGGGTCCTATAATTCACCCCTCCACTTT
TRBV19	TRBJ2-1	few	-	CASSIALIGTGEQFF	TGTGCCAGTAGTATTGCCCTAATAGGCACAGGGGAGCAGTTCTTC
TRBV15	TRBJ2-2	-	TRBD1	CATSRGTGTGELFF	TGTGCCACCAGCAGAGGGACAGGGACCGGGGAGCTGTTTTTT
TRBV2	TRBJ1-1	few	-	CASIGNTEAFF	TGTGCCAGCATCGGGAACACTGAAGCTTTCTTT
TRBV18	TRBJ2-5	-	TRBD1	CASSSTTGPETQYF	TGTGCCAGCTCATCAACGACAGGGCCCGAGACCCAGTACTTC
TRBV7-6	TRBJ2-7	-	TRBD1	CASSPRDRGLGEQYF	TGTGCCAGCAGCCCCCGGGACAGGGGGTTAGGCGAGCAGTACTTC
TRBV5-1	TRBJ2-7	-	-	CASSFTELPGGYEQYF	TGCGCCAGCAGCTTTACGGAGTTGCCGGGTGGCTACGAGCAGTACTTC
TRBV7-2	TRBJ2-3	-	-	CASSLKGTDTQYF	TGTGCCAGCAGCTTAAAAGGGACAGATACGCAGTATTTT
TRBV7-9	TRBJ1-2	-	-	CASGTGTTNYGYTF	TGTGCCAGCGGAACCGGGACAACTAACTATGGCTACACCTTC
TRBV13	TRBJ1-1	-	-	CASSSKEVGTEAFF	TGTGCCAGCAGCTCCAAGGAGGTGGGCACTGAAGCTTTCTTT
TRBV25-1	TRBJ1-5	-	-	CASSAVGSNQPQHF	TGTGCCAGCAGTGCGGTGGGTAGCAATCAGCCCCAGCATTTT
TRBV11-2	TRBJ1-3	medium-sized	-	CASSLDWTGNTIYF	TGTGCCAGCAGCTTAGATTGGACCGGAAACACCATATATTTT
TRBV2	TRBJ2-7	-	TRBD1	CASAGTGFSYEQYF	TGTGCCAGCGCCGGGACAGGATTCTCCTACGAGCAGTACTTC
TRBV5-1	TRBJ1-6	-	-	CASSLEGSSYNSPLHF	TGCGCCAGCAGCTTGGAAGGGAGCTCCTATAATTCACCCCTCCACTTT
TRBV27	TRBJ2-3	-	-	CASSTGTSTDTQYF	TGTGCCAGCAGTACCGGGACTAGCACAGATACGCAGTATTTT
TRBV18	TRBJ1-5	-	-	CASCEAGTNQPQHF	TGTGCCAGCTGCGAAGCCGGAACAAATCAGCCCCAGCATTTT
TRBV6-6	TRBJ2-5	-	TRBD1	CASSDQGEWETQYF	TGTGCCAGCAGTGATCAGGGGGAATGGGAGACCCAGTACTTC
TRBV7-3	TRBJ1-2	few	TRBD1	CASSLAGGYGYTF	TGTGCCAGCAGCTTAGCAGGGGGTTATGGCTACACCTTC
TRBV4-2	TRBJ2-1	-	TRBD2	CASSQEGFSSGGDNEQFF	TGTGCCAGCAGCCAAGAGGGGTTTAGTAGCGGGGGGGATAATGAGCAGTTCTTC
TRBV7-2	TRBJ2-5	-	-	CASSQLRGETQYF	TGTGCCAGCAGCCAGCTTAGGGGGGAGACCCAGTACTTC
TRBV18	TRBJ2-1	once	-	CASSPPYLDEQFF	TGTGCCAGCTCACCACCGTATTTGGACGAGCAGTTCTTC
TRBV6-7	TRBJ2-5	-	-	CASSSAGWEYF	TGTGCCAGCAGTTCCGCGGGGTGGGAGTACTTC
TRBV2	TRBJ2-1	-	TRBD2	CASSDIARLAGNLRDEQFF	TGTGCCAGCAGTGATATCGCGCGACTAGCGGGAAATTTGAGGGATGAGCAGTTCTTC
TRBV27	TRBJ2-7	few	TRBD2	CASSFSVAGVAYEQYF	TGTGCCAGCAGTTTTTCGGTCGCGGGGGTGGCCTACGAGCAGTACTTC
TRBV5-1	TRBJ2-1	-	-	CASSLTQMSSYNEQFF	TGCGCCAGCAGCTTAACCCAGATGAGCTCCTACAATGAGCAGTTCTTC